A single sample gave rise to the 26 T cell receptor beta chains below, sequenced in a study of cytomegalovirus exposure and HLA in healthy donors. With 60 Vbeta and 13 Jbeta primers, the PCR was carried out. Sequencing used immunoSEQ multiplex PCR; TCRdb keeps in-frame clones, though not all of them. In the table there are about 180,000 clones, about 77% of which are singletons. The specimen was PBMCs. The receptors here all came from a man aged 60 to 75 in good health and CMV-seronegative.

This rearrangement joins TRBV7-3 to TRBJ1-1; D is ambiguous. V lost 2 bases, J lost 7 bases, and 14 bases lay in between. The CDR3 sequence is 14 residues long. The V gene's germline CDR1 is SGHTA and CDR2 FQGTGA. CDR3 nucleotide sequence: TGTGCCAGCAGCTTAGGTGGCAGTTCTAGTGAAGCTTTCTTT. Its protein is CASSLGGSSSEAFF.

This rearrangement joins TRBV5-4 to TRBJ2-4, with D unresolved. CDR1 and CDR2 from the germline V gene are SGHNT and YYREEE (reference sequence). V lost 2 bases to trimming and J lost 5 bases, with 8 bases between them. The CDR3 has 13 amino acids. CDR3 sequence (DNA): TGTGCCAGCAGCTTCAATCAGGAAAACATTCAGTACTTC. It yields the protein CASSFNQENIQYF.

V gene TRBV19 combines with J gene TRBJ2-3, with 8 bases fitting TRBD2. The germline V gene has CDR1 LNHDA and CDR2 SQIVND (reference sequence). CDR3 length: 19 residues. The V segment lost 6 bases and the J segment 6 bases; nucleotides outside the gene matches: 23. The CDR3 loop reads CASRNTRDRGTSGLDTQYF. The CDR3 region has the DNA TGTGCCAGTAGGAACACCCGGGACCGCGGGACTAGTGGGCTGGATACGCAGTATTTT.

The V gene is TRBV30, the J gene TRBJ2-3; D remains ambiguous. V was cut by 0 bases and J by 3 bases, with 13 bases left in between. CDR1 and CDR2 (germline): GTSNPN, SVGIG (reference sequence). CDR3 size: 15 residues. This CDR3 reads CAWSVVLVATDTQYF. The CDR3 DNA sequence: TGTGCCTGGAGTGTAGTCCTCGTAGCAACAGATACGCAGTATTTT.

The genes are TRBV2 and TRBJ2-3; possibly TRBD1 for D (5 bases). CDR3 length equals 15 residues. The ends were cut back, 8 bases at V and 2 bases at J, with 17 bases in the middle. Germline assignment: CDR1 SNHLY and CDR2 FYNNEI. The CDR3 DNA is TGTGCCAGCGGAGCCCTGGGGCTTGCCACAGATACGCAGTATTTT. This encodes CASGALGLATDTQYF.

The V gene is TRBV23-1, the J gene TRBJ2-6, with a weak D call TRBD1 (5 bases). TRBV23-1 is an open reading frame whose function is uncertain. CDR3 length equals 18 residues. Trimming pared 2 bases from V and 0 bases from J, leaving 14 bases between. CDR3 residues: CASSQGYRTPSGANVLTF. The DNA for the CDR3 is TGCGCCAGCAGTCAAGGTTACAGGACACCCTCTGGGGCCAACGTCCTGACTTTC.

In DNA, the CDR3 is TGTGCCAGCAGTACACAAACTCAGCCCCAGCATTTT. As protein: CASSTQTQPQHF. V and J are TRBV11-3 and TRBJ1-5; no definite D call. Germline-derived CDR1 and CDR2 are SGHNT and YENEEA. The V and J ends lost 6 bases and 6 bases respectively, with 9 bases between them. This CDR3 is 12 amino acids long.

Worth noting for this clone: A junction boundary mismatches the germline segment, possibly from a read error. The V and J genes are TRBV2 and TRBJ1-5; TRBD1 aligns across 7 bases. This CDR3 contains 13 residues. Germline-derived CDR1 and CDR2 are SNHLY and FYNNEI. The CDR3 region has the DNA TGTGCCAGCAGTCGAGGGGGCAAACAGCCCCAGCATTTT. This translates into CASSRGGKQPQHF.

This clone is a singleton in its sample. The genes are TRBV11-3 and TRBJ2-1; 8 positions match TRBD1. Germline CDR1 SGHNT, CDR2 YENEEA. Losses at the gene ends were 5 bases for V and 2 bases for J; bases not matched to a gene: 2. This CDR3 has 14 residues. DNA of the CDR3: TGTGCCAGCAGCACAGGGGGTGCCTACAATGAGCAGTTCTTC. It is translated as CASSTGGAYNEQFF. The full variable domain, completed using reference TRBV11-3 and TRBJ2-1, is EAGVVQSPRYKIIEKKQPVAFWCNPISGHNTLYWYLQNLGQGPELLIRYENEEAVDDSQLPKDRFSAERLKGVDSTLKIQPAELGDSAVYLCASSTGGAYNEQFFGPGTRLTVL.

V gene TRBV6-5 combines with J gene TRBJ1-4; D uncertain. V was pared by 7 bases and J by 4 bases, with 16 bases between. The CDR3 totals 15 residues. Germline V gene data show CDR1 as MNHEY and CDR2 as SVGAGI. CDR3: CASMAGSLGNEKLFF. Here the CDR3 DNA reads TGTGCCAGCATGGCGGGGAGCTTGGGTAATGAAAAACTGTTTTTT.

The CDR3 sequence is CASSKGGTGLYGYTF. As DNA, the CDR3 is TGTGCCAGTAGTAAAGGCGGGACAGGGCTATATGGCTACACCTTC. The V gene is TRBV19, the J gene TRBJ1-2, with 9 bases lining up with TRBD1. The ends lost 4 bases at V and 5 bases at J; junction bases unmatched: 8. Looked up from germline, CDR1 is LNHDA and CDR2 is SQIVND (reference sequence). This CDR3 contains 15 residues.

The chain combines TRBV5-1 with TRBJ2-1; 13 positions agree with TRBD2. This CDR3 is 20 amino acids long. The germline gives CDR1 SGHRS, CDR2 YFSETQ. V shed 3 bases, J shed 7 bases, and the junction held 19 bases outside the gene matches. The CDR3 loop is CASSSRATSGRFREGNEQFF. The CDR3 DNA follows: TGCGCCAGCAGCTCTAGGGCGACTAGCGGGAGGTTTAGAGAAGGGAATGAGCAGTTCTTC.

This chain uses TRBV10-2 with TRBJ1-4, with TRBD1 matching 8 bases. Germline values: CDR1 WSHSY, CDR2 SAAADI. The CDR3 totals 14 residues. V was clipped by 6 bases and J by 8 bases; unmatched bases: 8. Here the CDR3 reads CASSWTGMEEKLFF. The CDR3 DNA reads TGCGCCAGCAGCTGGACAGGGATGGAGGAAAAACTGTTTTTT.

The V call is TRBV29-1, the J call TRBJ2-1; 12 nucleotides align to TRBD2. Germline CDR1 SQVTM, CDR2 ANQGSEA. Trimming cost V 6 bases and J 9 bases; bases outside gene matches: 9. CDR3 length: 14 residues. The CDR3 coding sequence is TGCAGCGTGGCTAGCGGGGGGGCCGGCGCTGAGCAGTTCTTC. Amino acids: CSVASGGAGAEQFF.

The chain combines TRBV7-7 with TRBJ2-3; 10 bases match TRBD1. With V trimmed by 5 bases and J by 4 bases, 9 bases remained unmatched. This CDR3 region has 16 residues. Germline V gives CDR1 SSHAT, CDR2 FNYEAQ (reference sequence). The DNA for the CDR3 is TGTGCCAGCAGCCCTATAAGACAGGGGGCTCCAGATACGCAGTATTTT. It codes for CASSPIRQGAPDTQYF.

The V and J genes are TRBV5-5 and TRBJ1-3; 8 positions match TRBD1. Germline CDR1 and CDR2: SGHKS and YYEKEE (reference sequence). The CDR3 is 16 amino acids. V trimming: 1 base; J trimming: 7 bases; junction bases outside the gene matches: 10. CDR3 in amino acids: CASSLLGQGARNTIYF. The DNA for the CDR3 is TGTGCCAGCAGCTTGCTTGGCCAGGGGGCGCGGAACACCATATATTTT.

This clone has just one count. The rearrangement uses TRBV16 and TRBJ2-7; 9 bases line up with TRBD2. V dropped 1 base and J dropped 3; count of bases not matched to a gene: 7. The CDR3 runs to 16 residues. Germline CDR1 and CDR2: KGHSY and FQNENV. CDR3 protein: CASSQFSSGAIYEQYF. The CDR3 nucleotides read TGTGCCAGCAGCCAATTTTCTAGCGGGGCAATCTACGAGCAGTACTTC.

The chain recombines TRBV11-2 with TRBJ1-2, with D possibly matching TRBD1 (6 bases). Germline V gene sequence: CDR1 SGHAT, CDR2 FQNNGV. The CDR3 consists of 15 residues. Trimming pared 3 bases from V and 0 bases from J, leaving 11 bases between. CDR3 sequence: CASSFWTATNYGYTF. CDR3 in DNA: TGTGCCAGCAGCTTCTGGACAGCGACTAACTATGGCTACACCTTC.

This sequence joins TRBV7-3 and TRBJ2-5; D remains ambiguous. This CDR3 contains 14 residues. Trimming cost V 5 bases and J 2 bases, with 12 bases left between them. Per germline, CDR1 SGHTA and CDR2 FQGTGA. The CDR3, as DNA: TGTGCCAGCAGCCCGTCGCCGCGGCAAGAGACCCAGTACTTC. Its translation: CASSPSPRQETQYF.

This clone was counted between two and nine times. The V and J genes are TRBV12-5 and TRBJ1-5; tentative D call: TRBD1 (5 bases). The CDR3 runs 17 residues. V was pared by 7 bases and J by 1 base, with 20 bases between. Germline V CDR1 and CDR2: LGHNT, FRNRAP. The CDR3 bases are TGTGCTAGTGCCAATTCTTTCCCGGGGGGGAGCAATCAGCCCCAGCATTTT. Translation gives CASANSFPGGSNQPQHF.

This rearrangement joins TRBV5-1 to TRBJ1-6; 11 bases align to TRBD1. CDR1 SGHRS and CDR2 YFSETQ come from the germline V gene. The CDR3 contains 17 residues. V gave up 2 bases and J gave up 11 bases; unmatched junction bases: 12. CDR3 DNA sequence: TGCGCCAGCAGCTTAATGGACAGGGGGCAAAGAGGCACACCCCTCCACTTT. It codes for CASSLMDRGQRGTPLHF.

This chain uses TRBV9 with TRBJ2-3; 7 bases are shared with TRBD1. Germline V gene lookup returns CDR1 SGDLS and CDR2 YYNGEE. The CDR3 totals 17 residues. With 0 bases clipped from V and 2 bases from J, the junction kept 9 bases outside the gene matches. The CDR3, as DNA: TGTGCCAGCAGCGTAGAGGTCGGACAGGATTACACAGATACGCAGTATTTT. Translating gives CASSVEVGQDYTDTQYF. The entire variable domain, with the rest obtained from reference TRBV9 and TRBJ2-3, is as follows: DSGVTQTPKHLITATGQRVTLRCSPRSGDLSVYWYQQSLDQGLQFLIQYYNGEERAKGNILERFSAQQFPDLHSELNLSSLELGDSALYFCASSVEVGQDYTDTQYFGPGTRLTVL.

CDR3 DNA sequence: TGTGCCACCAGCAGAGAAGGACAGGGTATTAGAAACACCATATATTTT. Translated: CATSREGQGIRNTIYF. The chain carries TRBV15 and TRBJ1-3; 8 nucleotides align to TRBD1. The CDR3 contains 16 residues. From germline, CDR1 is LNHNV and CDR2 YYDKDF (reference sequence). With 0 bases clipped from V and 5 bases from J, the junction kept 6 bases outside the gene matches.

The chain is built from TRBV6-5 and TRBJ1-1; TRBD1 aligns across 7 bases. The CDR3 runs to 15 residues. V shed 2 bases and J 0 bases; nucleotides not matched to a gene: 3. From germline, CDR1 is MNHEY and CDR2 SVGAGI. The CDR3: CASSYRGRMNTEAFF. Here the CDR3 DNA reads TGTGCCAGCAGTTACAGGGGGCGCATGAACACTGAAGCTTTCTTT.

This chain uses TRBV18 with TRBJ1-5, with D perhaps matching TRBD1 (6 bases). The V end was cut by 4 bases, the J end by 4 bases, with 8 bases between. Looked up from germline, CDR1 is KGHSH and CDR2 is LQKENI. CDR3 size: 13 residues. DNA for the CDR3: TGTGCCAGCTCACTTGACAGGAATCAGCCCCAGCATTTT. It encodes CASSLDRNQPQHF.

The genes are TRBV15 and TRBJ2-7; no firm D call. This CDR3 is 13 amino acids long. The V end was cut by 5 bases, the J end by 0 bases, with 8 bases between. The germline CDR1 and CDR2 sequences are LNHNV and YYDKDF (reference sequence). The chain's CDR3 is CATSYRYSYEQYF. The CDR3 DNA is TGTGCCACCAGCTACAGATACTCCTACGAGCAGTACTTC.